Reported below is one TCR beta chain. What it recognizes is unknown. The CDR3 does not close with the conserved phenylalanine or tryptophan, likely indicating a read error. This record belongs to a study of tumor and adjacent non-tumor tissue in lung cancer. Study-level background: On average, productive TCRbeta reads reached roughly 4.2 million per sample.

Points from the study as a whole: Tumor repertoires had a smaller top 100 clone share than normal lung. Patients with more diverse tumor TCRs had worse survival.

RNA was extracted from bulk tissue without any cell sorting. Chemotherapy-naive patients with new lung cancer underwent thoracic surgery in China, August–November 2014. The library came from three nested PCR rounds adapted from ARM-PCR protocols. Each CDR3 protein gets one entry after TCRdb re-called the multiplex PCR reads with MiXCR. Found here are under 250,000 distinct CDR3 sequences, around 71% of them singletons; the top ten hold 25%. The CDR3 runs to 15 residues. Germline CDR1 SGHAT, CDR2 FQNNGV. This clonotype was sampled from a man aged 60-69 years with non-small cell lung cancer. The chain uses TRBV11-2 and TRBJ2-3, with D maybe TRBD2 (6 bases). The sequencing sample was made of lung tumor tissue. The CDR3 DNA reads TGTGCCAGCAGCTTGGGACTCCTCCCTGCAGATAGGCAGTATCTT. It specifies CASSLGLLPADRQYL.